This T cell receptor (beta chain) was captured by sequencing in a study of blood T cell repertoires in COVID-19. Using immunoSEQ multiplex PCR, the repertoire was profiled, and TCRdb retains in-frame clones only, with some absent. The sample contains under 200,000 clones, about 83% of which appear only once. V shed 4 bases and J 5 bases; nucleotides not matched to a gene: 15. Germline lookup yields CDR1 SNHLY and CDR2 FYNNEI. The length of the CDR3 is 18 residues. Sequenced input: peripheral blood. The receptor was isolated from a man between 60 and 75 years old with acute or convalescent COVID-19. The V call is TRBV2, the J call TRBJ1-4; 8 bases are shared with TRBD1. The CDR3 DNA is TGTGCCAGCAGTGGAGCCGGGACAGGAGAAAGTGTAAATGAAAAACTGTTTTTT. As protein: CASSGAGTGESVNEKLFF.